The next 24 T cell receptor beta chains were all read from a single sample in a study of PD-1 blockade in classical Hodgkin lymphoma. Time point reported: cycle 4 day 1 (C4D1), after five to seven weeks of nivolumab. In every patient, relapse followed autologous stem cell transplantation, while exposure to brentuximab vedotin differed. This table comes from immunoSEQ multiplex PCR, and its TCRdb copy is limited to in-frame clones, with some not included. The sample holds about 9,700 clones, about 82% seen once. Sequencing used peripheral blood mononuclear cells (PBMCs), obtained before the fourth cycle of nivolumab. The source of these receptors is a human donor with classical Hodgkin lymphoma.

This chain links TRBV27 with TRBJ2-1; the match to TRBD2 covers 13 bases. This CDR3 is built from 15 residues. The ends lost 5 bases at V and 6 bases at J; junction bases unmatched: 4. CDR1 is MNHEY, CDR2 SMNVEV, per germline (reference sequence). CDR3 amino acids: CASSARTSGSNEQFF. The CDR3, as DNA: TGTGCCAGCAGTGCCCGGACTAGCGGGAGCAATGAGCAGTTCTTC.

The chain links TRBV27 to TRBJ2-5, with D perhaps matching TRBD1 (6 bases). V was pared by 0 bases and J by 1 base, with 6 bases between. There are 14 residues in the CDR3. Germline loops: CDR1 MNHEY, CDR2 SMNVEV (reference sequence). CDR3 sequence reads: CASSLSTGQETQYF. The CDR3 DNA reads TGTGCCAGCAGTTTATCGACAGGCCAAGAGACCCAGTACTTC.

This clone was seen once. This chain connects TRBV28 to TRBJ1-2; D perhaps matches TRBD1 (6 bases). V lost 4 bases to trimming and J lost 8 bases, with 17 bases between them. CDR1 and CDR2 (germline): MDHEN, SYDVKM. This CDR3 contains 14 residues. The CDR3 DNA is TGTGCCAGCAGTTCGAAATTCCAGGGGCGCGGCTACACCTTC. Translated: CASSSKFQGRGYTF.

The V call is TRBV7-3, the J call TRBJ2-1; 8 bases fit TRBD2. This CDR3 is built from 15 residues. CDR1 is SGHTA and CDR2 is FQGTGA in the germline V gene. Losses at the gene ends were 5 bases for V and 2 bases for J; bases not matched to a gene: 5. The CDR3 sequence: CASSPIGGAYNEQFF. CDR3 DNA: TGTGCCAGCAGCCCCATCGGGGGGGCCTACAATGAGCAGTTCTTC.

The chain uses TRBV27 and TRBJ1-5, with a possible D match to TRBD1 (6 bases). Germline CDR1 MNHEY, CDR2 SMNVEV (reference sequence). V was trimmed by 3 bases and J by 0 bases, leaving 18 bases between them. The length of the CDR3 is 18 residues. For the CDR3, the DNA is TGTGCCAGCAGTTTCCCACAGGGTGAAGGCGATAGCAATCAGCCCCAGCATTTT. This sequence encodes CASSFPQGEGDSNQPQHF.

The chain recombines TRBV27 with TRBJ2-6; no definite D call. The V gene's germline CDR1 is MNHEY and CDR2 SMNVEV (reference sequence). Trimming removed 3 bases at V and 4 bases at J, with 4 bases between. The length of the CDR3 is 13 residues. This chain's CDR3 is CASSLGGANVLTF. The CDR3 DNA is TGTGCCAGCAGTTTGGGGGGGGCCAACGTCCTGACTTTC.

This CDR3 reads CASVDLRGQQPQHF. CDR3 DNA sequence: TGTGCCAGCGTAGATCTCAGGGGGCAGCAGCCCCAGCATTTT. The chain carries TRBV6-1 and TRBJ1-5, with 8 nucleotides matching TRBD1. J was trimmed by 7 bases and V by 8 bases; bases with no gene match: 10. This CDR3 has 14 amino acids. Per germline, CDR1 MNHNS and CDR2 SASEGT.

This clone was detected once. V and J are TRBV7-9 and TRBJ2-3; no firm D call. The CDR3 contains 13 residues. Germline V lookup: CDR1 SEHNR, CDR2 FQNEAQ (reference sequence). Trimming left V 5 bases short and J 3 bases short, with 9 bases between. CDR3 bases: TGTGCCAGCAGCCGCGAGAGGACAGATACGCAGTATTTT. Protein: CASSRERTDTQYF.

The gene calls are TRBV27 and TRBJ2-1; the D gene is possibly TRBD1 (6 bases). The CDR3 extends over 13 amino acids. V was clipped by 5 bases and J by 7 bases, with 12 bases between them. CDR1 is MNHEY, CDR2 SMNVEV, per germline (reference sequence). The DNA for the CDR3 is TGTGCCAGCAGTACAGGGAACGAGAATGAGCAGTTCTTC. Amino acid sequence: CASSTGNENEQFF.

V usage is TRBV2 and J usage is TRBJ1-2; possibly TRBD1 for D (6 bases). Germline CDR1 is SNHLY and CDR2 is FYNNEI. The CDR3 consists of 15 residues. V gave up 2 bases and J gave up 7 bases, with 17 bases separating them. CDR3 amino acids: CASSETAQGRGGYTF. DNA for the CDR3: TGTGCCAGCAGTGAAACCGCGCAGGGGAGGGGTGGCTACACCTTC.

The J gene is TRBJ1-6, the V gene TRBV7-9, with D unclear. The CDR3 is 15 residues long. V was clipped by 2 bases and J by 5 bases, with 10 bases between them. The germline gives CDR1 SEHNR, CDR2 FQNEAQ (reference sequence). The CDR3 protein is CASSLRTADNSPLHF. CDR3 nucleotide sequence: TGTGCCAGCAGCTTAAGGACCGCCGATAATTCACCCCTCCACTTT.

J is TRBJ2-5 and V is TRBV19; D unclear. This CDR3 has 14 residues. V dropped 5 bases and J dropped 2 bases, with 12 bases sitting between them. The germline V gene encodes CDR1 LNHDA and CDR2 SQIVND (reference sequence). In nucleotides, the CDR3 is TGTGCCAGTAGTTCTCGGACCCCGCAAGAGACCCAGTACTTC. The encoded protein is CASSSRTPQETQYF.

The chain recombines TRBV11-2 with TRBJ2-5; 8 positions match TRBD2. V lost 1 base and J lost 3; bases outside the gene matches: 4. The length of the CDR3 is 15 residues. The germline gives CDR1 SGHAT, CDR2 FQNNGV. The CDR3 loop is CASSLVGGEEETQYF. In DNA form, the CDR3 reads TGTGCCAGCAGCTTAGTCGGGGGGGAGGAAGAGACCCAGTACTTC. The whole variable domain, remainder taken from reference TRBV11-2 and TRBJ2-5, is EAGVAQSPRYKIIEKRQSVAFWCNPISGHATLYWYQQILGQGPKLLIQFQNNGVVDDSQLPKDRFSAERLKGVDSTLKIQPAKLEDSAVYLCASSLVGGEEETQYFGPGTRLLVL.

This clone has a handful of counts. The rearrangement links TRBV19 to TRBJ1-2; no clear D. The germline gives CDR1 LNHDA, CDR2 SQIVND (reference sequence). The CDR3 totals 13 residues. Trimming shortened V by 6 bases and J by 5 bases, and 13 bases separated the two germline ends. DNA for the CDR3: TGTGCCAGTAGGGGGATTCCGGGGTATGGCTACACCTTC. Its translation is CASRGIPGYGYTF.

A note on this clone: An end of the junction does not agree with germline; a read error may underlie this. The CDR3 loop is CASGVGLAQYF. The CDR3 DNA follows: TGTGCCAGCGGCGTGGGACTAGCGCAGTATTTT. The chain uses TRBV9 and TRBJ2-3; 8 bases are a match to TRBD2. This CDR3 has 11 amino acids. Per germline, CDR1 SGDLS and CDR2 YYNGEE.

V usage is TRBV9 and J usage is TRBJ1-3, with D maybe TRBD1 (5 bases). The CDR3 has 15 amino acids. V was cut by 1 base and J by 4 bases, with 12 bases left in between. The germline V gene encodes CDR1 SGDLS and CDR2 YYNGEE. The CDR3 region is CASSVTGGSGNTIYF. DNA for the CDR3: TGTGCCAGCAGCGTAACGGGGGGATCGGGAAACACCATATATTTT. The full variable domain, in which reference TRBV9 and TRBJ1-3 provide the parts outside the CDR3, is DSGVTQTPKHLITATGQRVTLRCSPRSGDLSVYWYQQSLDQGLQFLIQYYNGEERAKGNILERFSAQQFPDLHSELNLSSLELGDSALYFCASSVTGGSGNTIYFGEGSWLTVV.

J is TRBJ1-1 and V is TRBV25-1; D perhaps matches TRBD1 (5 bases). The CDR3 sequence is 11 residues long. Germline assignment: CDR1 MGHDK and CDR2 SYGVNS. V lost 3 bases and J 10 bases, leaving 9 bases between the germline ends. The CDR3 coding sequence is TGTGCCAGCAGTGATATCGGGGGAGCTTTCTTT. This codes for CASSDIGGAFF.

CDR3 loop: CASSLSRYEQYF. In DNA form, the CDR3 reads TGCGCCAGCAGCTTGAGCAGGTACGAGCAGTACTTC. V and J are TRBV5-1 and TRBJ2-7; unclear D gene. Trimming took off 1 base at V and 4 bases at J, with 6 bases between the two ends. This CDR3 has 12 amino acids. Germline V gene lookup returns CDR1 SGHRS and CDR2 YFSETQ.

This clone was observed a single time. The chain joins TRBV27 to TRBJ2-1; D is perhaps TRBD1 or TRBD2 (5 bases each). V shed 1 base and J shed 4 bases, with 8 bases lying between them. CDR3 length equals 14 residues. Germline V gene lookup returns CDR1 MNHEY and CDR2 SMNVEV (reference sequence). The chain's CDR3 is CASSLWGKYNEQFF. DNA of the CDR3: TGTGCCAGCAGTTTATGGGGGAAATACAATGAGCAGTTCTTC.

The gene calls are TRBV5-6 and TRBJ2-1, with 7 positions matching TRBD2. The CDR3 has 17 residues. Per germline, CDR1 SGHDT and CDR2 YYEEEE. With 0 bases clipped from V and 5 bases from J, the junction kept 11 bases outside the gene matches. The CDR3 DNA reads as TGTGCCAGCAGCTTGGAATATGGGGAGGGAGAACACAATGAGCAGTTCTTC. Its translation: CASSLEYGEGEHNEQFF. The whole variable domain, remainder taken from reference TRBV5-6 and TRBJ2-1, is DAGVTQSPTHLIKTRGQQVTLRCSPKSGHDTVSWYQQALGQGPQFIFQYYEEEERQRGNFPDRFSGHQFPNYSSELNVNALLLGDSALYLCASSLEYGEGEHNEQFFGPGTRLTVL.

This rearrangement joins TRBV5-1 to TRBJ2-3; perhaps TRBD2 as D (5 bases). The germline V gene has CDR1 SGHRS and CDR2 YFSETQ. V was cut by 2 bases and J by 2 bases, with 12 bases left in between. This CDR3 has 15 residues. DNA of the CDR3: TGCGCCAGCAGCTTCGCGGACTGGCACACAGATACGCAGTATTTT. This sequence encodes CASSFADWHTDTQYF.

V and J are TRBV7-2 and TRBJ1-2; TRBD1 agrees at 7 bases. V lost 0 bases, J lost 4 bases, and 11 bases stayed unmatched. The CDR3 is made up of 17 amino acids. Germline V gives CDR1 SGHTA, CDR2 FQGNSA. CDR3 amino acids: CASSLATRQGNIYGYTF. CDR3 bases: TGTGCCAGCAGCTTAGCGACCCGACAGGGAAATATCTATGGCTACACCTTC.

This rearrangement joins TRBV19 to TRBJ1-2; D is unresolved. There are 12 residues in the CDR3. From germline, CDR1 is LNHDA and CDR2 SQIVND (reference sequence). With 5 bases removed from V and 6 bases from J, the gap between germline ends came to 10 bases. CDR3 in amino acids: CASSLRTDGYTF. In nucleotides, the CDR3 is TGTGCCAGTAGTCTGCGGACGGATGGCTACACCTTC.

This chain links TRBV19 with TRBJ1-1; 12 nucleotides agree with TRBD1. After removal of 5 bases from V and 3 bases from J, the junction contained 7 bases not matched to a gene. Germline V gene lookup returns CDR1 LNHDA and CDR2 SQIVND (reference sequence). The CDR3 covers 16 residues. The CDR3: CASSGGTGGWYTEAFF. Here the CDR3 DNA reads TGTGCCAGTAGTGGAGGGACAGGGGGCTGGTACACTGAAGCTTTCTTT.